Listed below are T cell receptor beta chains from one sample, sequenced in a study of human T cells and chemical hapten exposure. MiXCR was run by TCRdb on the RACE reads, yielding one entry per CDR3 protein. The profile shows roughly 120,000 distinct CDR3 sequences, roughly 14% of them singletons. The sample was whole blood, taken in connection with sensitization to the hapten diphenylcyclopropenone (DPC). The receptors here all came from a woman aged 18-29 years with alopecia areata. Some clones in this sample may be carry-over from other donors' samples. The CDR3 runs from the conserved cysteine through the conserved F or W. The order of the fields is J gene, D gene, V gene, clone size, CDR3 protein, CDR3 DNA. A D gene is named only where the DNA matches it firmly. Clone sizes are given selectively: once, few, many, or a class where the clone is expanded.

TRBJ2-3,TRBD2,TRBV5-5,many,CASSLSGRGADTQYF,TGTGCCAGCAGCCTATCAGGGAGGGGTGCAGATACGCAGTATTTT
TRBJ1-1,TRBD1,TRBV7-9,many,CASSSFTGTANTEAFF,TGTGCCAGCAGCTCCTTCACCGGGACAGCAAACACTGAAGCTTTCTTT
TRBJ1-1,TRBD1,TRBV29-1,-,CSLSGQAGDTEAFF,TGCAGCCTTTCTGGACAGGCGGGAGACACTGAAGCTTTCTTT
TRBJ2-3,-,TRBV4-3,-,CASSQDQTAPNTQYF,TGCGCCAGCAGCCAAGATCAGACAGCCCCGAATACGCAGTATTTT
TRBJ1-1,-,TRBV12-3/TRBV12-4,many,CASSSNQARETEAFF,TGTGCCAGCAGTTCTAATCAGGCCCGGGAAACTGAAGCTTTCTTT
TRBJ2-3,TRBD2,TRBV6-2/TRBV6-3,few,CASHGAGLTDTQYF,TGTGCCAGCCATGGAGCGGGGCTCACAGATACGCAGTATTTT
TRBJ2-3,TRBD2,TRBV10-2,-,CASSGGLSGVSDTQYF,TGCGCCAGCAGTGGGGGACTGAGCGGGGTTTCAGATACGCAGTATTTT
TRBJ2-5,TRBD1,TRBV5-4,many,CASSRGTGSQETQYF,TGTGCCAGCAGCCGCGGGACAGGGAGTCAAGAGACCCAGTACTTC
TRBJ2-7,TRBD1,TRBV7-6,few,CASSPESPQGAFGYEQYF,TGTGCCAGCAGCCCCGAATCCCCACAGGGGGCGTTCGGCTACGAGCAGTACTTC
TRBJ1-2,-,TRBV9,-,CASSPGSGPYGYTF,TGTGCCAGCAGCCCCGGGAGCGGGCCCTATGGCTACACCTTC
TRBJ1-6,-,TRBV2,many,CASSAQGVGSPLHF,TGTGCCAGCAGTGCCCAGGGTGTCGGTTCACCCCTCCACTTT
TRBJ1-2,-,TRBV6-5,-,CASSYRLMDRNYGYTF,TGTGCCAGCAGTTACCGACTCATGGACAGAAACTATGGCTACACCTTC
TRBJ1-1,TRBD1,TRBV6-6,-,CASSGHETGLTEAFF,TGTGCCAGCAGTGGCCACGAGACAGGGTTGACTGAAGCTTTCTTT
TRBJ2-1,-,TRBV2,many,CASSNYNEQFF,TGTGCCAGCAGCAACTACAATGAGCAGTTCTTC
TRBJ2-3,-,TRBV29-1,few,CSVEQGDTQYF,TGCAGCGTTGAACAGGGGGATACGCAGTATTTT
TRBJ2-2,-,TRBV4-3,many,CASSQDRRAGELFF,TGCGCCAGCAGCCAAGATAGGCGGGCCGGGGAGCTGTTTTTT
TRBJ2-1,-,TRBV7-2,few,CASTPPPAERVGDEQFF,TGTGCCAGCACCCCGCCCCCGGCCGAGAGGGTAGGTGATGAGCAGTTCTTC
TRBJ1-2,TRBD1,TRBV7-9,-,CVSSFLGRGPYGYTF,TGTGTCAGCAGCTTTTTGGGCAGGGGGCCCTATGGCTACACCTTC
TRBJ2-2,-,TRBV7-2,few,CASNPGGTPRTGELFF,TGTGCCAGCAACCCCGGTGGGACCCCTCGGACCGGGGAGCTGTTTTTT
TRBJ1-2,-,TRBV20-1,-,CSARQQGPEYGYTF,TGCAGTGCTAGGCAACAGGGTCCGGAGTATGGCTACACCTTC
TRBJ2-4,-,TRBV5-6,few,CASSFIRGAAKNIQYF,TGTGCCAGCAGCTTCATCAGGGGTGCGGCCAAAAACATTCAGTACTTC
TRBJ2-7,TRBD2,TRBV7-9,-,CASSPPPWTSGSYEQYF,TGTGCCAGTAGCCCACCACCGTGGACTAGCGGTTCCTACGAGCAGTACTTC
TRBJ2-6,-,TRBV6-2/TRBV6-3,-,CASSLWGRQASGTNVLTF,TGTGCCAGCAGTCTCTGGGGACGGCAGGCCTCTGGGACCAACGTCCTGACTTTC
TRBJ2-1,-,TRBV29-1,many,CSVTSGNEQFF,TGCAGCGTGACGAGCGGCAATGAGCAGTTCTTC